Listed here are 2 T cell receptor beta chains from one sample, sequenced in a study of blood T cell repertoires in COVID-19. Assay: immunoSEQ multiplex PCR; the TCRdb copy retains only in-frame clones and omits some. The data show about 35,000 clones, around 87% seen once. The sequencing sample was made of peripheral blood. The source is a human donor in a cohort sampled during active COVID-19.

The rearrangement uses TRBV9 and TRBJ1-4; D unresolved. Germline V gene data show CDR1 as SGDLS and CDR2 as YYNGEE. Trimming removed 4 bases at V and 6 bases at J, with 13 bases between. There are 14 residues in the CDR3. This CDR3 is CASSLVGLDEKLFF. Here the CDR3 DNA reads TGTGCCAGCAGCCTGGTGGGCTTGGATGAAAAACTGTTTTTT.

This sequence joins TRBV7-9 and TRBJ2-1, with D hard to call. The CDR3 has 14 amino acids. Deletions cut 1 base from V and 0 bases from J, with 4 bases between. Germline CDR1 is SEHNR and CDR2 is FQNEAQ (reference sequence). CDR3 coding DNA: TGTGCCAGCAGCTTAGTCTCCTCCTACAATGAGCAGTTCTTC. Translation: CASSLVSSYNEQFF.